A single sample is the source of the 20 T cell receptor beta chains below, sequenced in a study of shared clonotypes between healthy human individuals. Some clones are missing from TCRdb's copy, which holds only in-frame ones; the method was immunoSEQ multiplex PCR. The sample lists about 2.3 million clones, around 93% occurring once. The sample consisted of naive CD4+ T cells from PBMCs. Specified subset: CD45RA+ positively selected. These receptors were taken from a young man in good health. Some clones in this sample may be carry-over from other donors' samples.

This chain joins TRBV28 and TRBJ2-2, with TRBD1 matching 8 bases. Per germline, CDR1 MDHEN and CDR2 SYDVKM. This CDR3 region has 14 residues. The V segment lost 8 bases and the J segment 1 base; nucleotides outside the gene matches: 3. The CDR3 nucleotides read TGTGCCAGCGACAGGGGTCGGAACACCGGGGAGCTGTTTTTT. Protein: CASDRGRNTGELFF. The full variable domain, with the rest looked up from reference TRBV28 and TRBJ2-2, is DVKVTQSSRYLVKRTGEKVFLECVQDMDHENMFWYRQDPGLGLRLIYFSYDVKMKEKGDIPEGYSVSREKKERFSLILESASTNQTSMYLCASDRGRNTGELFFGEGSRLTVL.

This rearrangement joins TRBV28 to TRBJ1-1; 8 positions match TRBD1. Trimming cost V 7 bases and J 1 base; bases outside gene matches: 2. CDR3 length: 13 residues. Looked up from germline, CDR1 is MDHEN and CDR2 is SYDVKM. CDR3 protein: CASTGTGNTEAFF. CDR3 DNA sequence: TGTGCCAGCACCGGGACAGGGAACACTGAAGCTTTCTTT.

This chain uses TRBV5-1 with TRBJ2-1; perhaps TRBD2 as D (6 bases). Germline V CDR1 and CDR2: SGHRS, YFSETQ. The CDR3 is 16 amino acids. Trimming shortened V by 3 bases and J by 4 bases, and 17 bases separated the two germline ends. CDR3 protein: CASSSTGTRLYNEQFF. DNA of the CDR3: TGCGCCAGCAGCTCTACCGGGACTCGCCTTTACAATGAGCAGTTCTTC.

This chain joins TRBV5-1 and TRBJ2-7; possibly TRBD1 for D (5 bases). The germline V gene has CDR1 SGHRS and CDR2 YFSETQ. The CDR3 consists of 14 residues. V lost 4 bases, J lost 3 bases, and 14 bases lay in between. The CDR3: CASSLDIPYYEQYF. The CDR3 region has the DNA TGCGCCAGCAGCCTGGACATCCCTTACTACGAGCAGTACTTC.

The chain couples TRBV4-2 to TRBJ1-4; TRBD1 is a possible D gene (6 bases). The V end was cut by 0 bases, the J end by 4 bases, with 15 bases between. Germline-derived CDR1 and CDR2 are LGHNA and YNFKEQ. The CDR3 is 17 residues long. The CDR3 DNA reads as TGTGCCAGCAGCCAAGAGGTCCCAGGGGCCTTTAATGAAAAACTGTTTTTT. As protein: CASSQEVPGAFNEKLFF.

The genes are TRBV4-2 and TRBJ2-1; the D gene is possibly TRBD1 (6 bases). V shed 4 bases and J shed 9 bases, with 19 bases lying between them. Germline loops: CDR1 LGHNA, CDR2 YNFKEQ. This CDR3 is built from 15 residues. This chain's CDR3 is CASSPEPSGASEQFF. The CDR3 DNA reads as TGTGCCAGCAGCCCGGAGCCTTCAGGGGCTAGTGAGCAGTTCTTC.

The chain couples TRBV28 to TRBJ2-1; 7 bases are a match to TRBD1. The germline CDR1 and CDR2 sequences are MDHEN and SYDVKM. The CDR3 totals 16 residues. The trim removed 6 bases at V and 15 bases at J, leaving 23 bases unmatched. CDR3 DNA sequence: TGTGCCAGCAGCCCCCCCATCAGGGGGTCGTCCGAGAGTCCGTTCTTC. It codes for CASSPPIRGSSESPFF.

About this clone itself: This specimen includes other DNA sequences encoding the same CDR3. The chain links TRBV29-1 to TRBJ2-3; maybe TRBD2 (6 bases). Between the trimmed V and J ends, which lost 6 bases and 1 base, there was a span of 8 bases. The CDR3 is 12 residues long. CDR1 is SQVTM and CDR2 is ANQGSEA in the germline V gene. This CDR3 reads CSVGTGTDTQYF. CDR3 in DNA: TGCAGCGTGGGGACTGGCACAGATACGCAGTATTTT.

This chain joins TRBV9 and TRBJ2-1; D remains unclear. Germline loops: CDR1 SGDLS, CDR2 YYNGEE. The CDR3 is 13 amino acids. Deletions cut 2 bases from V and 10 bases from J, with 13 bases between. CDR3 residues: CASSVRTFGEQFF. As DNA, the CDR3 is TGTGCCAGCAGCGTTAGGACGTTTGGAGAGCAGTTCTTC.

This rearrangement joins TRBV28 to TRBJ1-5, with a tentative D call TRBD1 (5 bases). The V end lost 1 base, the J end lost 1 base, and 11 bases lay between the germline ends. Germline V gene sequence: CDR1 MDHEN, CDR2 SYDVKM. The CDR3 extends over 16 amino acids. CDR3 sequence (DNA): TGTGCCAGCAGTTTATTGGCGGGGACCAGCAATCAGCCCCAGCATTTT. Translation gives CASSLLAGTSNQPQHF.

The CDR3 coding sequence is TGCGCCAGCAGCCTGCGGCAGGGGGCCGGGGAGCTGTTTTTT. Amino acids: CASSLRQGAGELFF. The rearrangement uses TRBV5-1 and TRBJ2-2; 7 bases are shared with TRBD1. V was pared by 4 bases and J by 6 bases, with 6 bases of the junction left unmatched. The V gene's germline CDR1 is SGHRS and CDR2 YFSETQ. This CDR3 has 14 amino acids.

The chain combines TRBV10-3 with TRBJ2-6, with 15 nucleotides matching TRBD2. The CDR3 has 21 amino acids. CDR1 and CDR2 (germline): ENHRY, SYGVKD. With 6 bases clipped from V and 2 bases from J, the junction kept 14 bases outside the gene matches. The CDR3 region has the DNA TGTGCCATCAGCCAAGCCTCCGGGACTAGCGGGAGGATGGCTGGGGCCAACGTCCTGACTTTC. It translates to CAISQASGTSGRMAGANVLTF.

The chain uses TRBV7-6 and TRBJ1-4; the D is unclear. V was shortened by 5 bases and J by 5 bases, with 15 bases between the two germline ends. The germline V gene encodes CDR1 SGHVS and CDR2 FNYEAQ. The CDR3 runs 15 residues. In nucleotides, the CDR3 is TGTGCCAGCAGCAGAACTGGGTTTCAAAATGAAAAACTGTTTTTT. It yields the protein CASSRTGFQNEKLFF.

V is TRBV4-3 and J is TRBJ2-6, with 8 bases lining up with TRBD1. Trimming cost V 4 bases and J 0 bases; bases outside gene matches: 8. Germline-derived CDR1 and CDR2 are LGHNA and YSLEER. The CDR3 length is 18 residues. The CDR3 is CASSPDGQGFSGANVLTF. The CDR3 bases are TGCGCCAGCAGCCCAGATGGACAGGGTTTCTCTGGGGCCAACGTCCTGACTTTC.

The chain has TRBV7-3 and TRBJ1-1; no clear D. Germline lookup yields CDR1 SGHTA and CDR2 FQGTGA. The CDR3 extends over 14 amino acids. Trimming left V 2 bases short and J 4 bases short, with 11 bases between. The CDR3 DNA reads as TGTGCCAGCAGCTTACGACGGGATAGCACTGAAGCTTTCTTT. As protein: CASSLRRDSTEAFF.

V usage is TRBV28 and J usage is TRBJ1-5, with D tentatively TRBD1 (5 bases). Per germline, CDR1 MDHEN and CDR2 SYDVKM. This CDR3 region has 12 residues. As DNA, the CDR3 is TGTGCGTCAGGGTTCTTGGGCCAGCCCCAGCATTTT. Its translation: CASGFLGQPQHF.

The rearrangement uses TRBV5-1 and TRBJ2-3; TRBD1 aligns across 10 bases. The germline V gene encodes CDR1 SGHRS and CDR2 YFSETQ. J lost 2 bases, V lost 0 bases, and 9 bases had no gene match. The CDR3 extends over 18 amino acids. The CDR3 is CASSLATGGPAYTDTQYF. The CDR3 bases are TGCGCCAGCAGCTTGGCGACAGGGGGCCCGGCCTACACAGATACGCAGTATTTT.

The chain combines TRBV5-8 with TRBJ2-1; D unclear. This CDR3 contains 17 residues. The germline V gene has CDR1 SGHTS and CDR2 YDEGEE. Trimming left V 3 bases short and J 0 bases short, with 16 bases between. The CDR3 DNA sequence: TGTGCCAGCAGCTATACGGTGCGAACGAACTCCTACAATGAGCAGTTCTTC. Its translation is CASSYTVRTNSYNEQFF.

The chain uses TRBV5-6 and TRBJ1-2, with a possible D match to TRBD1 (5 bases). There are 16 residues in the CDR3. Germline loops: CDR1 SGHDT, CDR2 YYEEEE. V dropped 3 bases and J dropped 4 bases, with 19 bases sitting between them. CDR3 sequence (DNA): TGTGCCAGCAGCTATCACCCTTCGGACACGTCCTATGGCTACACCTTC. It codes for CASSYHPSDTSYGYTF.

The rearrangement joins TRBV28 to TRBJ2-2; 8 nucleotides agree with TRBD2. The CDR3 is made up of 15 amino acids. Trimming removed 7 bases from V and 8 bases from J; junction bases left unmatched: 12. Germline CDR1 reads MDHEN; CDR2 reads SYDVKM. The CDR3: CASTPSGFRSGELFF. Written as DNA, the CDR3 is TGTGCCAGCACCCCTAGCGGGTTCAGGTCGGGGGAGCTGTTTTTT.